This TCR beta chain was recovered during a study of regulatory T cells in long-lasting Graves disease. Specified time point: persistent/refractory GD, antithyroid drugs over 5 years with positive TRAb. PBMCs provided the RNA from which the TCR library was made. Investigators report Graves' disease was diagnosed under American Thyroid Association guidelines. The CDR3 covers 18 residues. V was trimmed by 5 bases and J by 0 bases, leaving 22 bases between them. CDR1 is SGHTA, CDR2 FQGNSA, per germline. CDR3-region Arm-PCR and iRepertoire HTBI primers produced the TCR beta libraries. TCRdb processed the multiplex PCR reads anew with MiXCR; each CDR3 protein has one entry. The profile covers a few hundred thousand distinct CDR3 sequences, with 22% appearing a single time and roughly three fifths taken by the ten largest. This clonotype was picked up many times. The antigen is undetermined. Findings of the study overall: The TCR repertoire of persistent Graves' patients was less diverse than that of newly diagnosed ones. Study was limited to peripheral blood, excluding thyroid tissue.

The specimen comprised peripheral blood mononuclear cells (PBMCs), sampled when the disease was refractory, from a patient treated with antithyroid drugs. The TCR was taken from a female donor with Graves disease. The chain combines TRBV7-2 with TRBJ1-2, with D perhaps matching TRBD1 (6 bases). CDR3 in amino acids: CASSMHPFRTESNYGYTF. CDR3 DNA sequence: TGTGCCAGCAGCATGCACCCTTTCCGGACAGAATCTAACTATGGCTACACCTTC.